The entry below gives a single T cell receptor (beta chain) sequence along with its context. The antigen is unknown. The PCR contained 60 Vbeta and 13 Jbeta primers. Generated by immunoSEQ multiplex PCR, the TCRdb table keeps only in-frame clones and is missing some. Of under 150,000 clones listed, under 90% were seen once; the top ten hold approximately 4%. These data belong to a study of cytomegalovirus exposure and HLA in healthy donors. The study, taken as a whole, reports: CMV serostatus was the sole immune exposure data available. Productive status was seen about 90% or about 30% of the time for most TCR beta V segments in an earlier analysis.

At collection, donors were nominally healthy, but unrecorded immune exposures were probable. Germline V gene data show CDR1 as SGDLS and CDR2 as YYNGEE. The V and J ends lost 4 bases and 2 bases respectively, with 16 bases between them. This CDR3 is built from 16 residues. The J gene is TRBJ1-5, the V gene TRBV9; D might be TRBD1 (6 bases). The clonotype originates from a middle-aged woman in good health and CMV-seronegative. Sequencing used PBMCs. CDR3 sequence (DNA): TGTGCCAGCAGCTTAACGGGGGGCGCGCGCAATCAGCCCCAGCATTTT. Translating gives CASSLTGGARNQPQHF.